This T cell receptor (beta chain) was captured in a study of blood T cell repertoires in COVID-19. Study background: Samples representing acute and convalescent COVID-19 were sourced from the United States, Italy and Spain. Sources were T cells, B-cell-depleted T cells, or PBMCs; the material itself was cDNA or gDNA.

Enrollment of patients from Seattle took place during active infection, with longitudinal follow-up. Losses at the gene ends were 4 bases for V and 6 bases for J; bases not matched to a gene: 5. The germline V gene encodes CDR1 SGDLS and CDR2 YYNGEE. CDR3 length equals 14 residues. Authors' data handling: Scientists estimated how many nucleated cells there were by amplifying reference gene primers. The protocol was immunoSEQ multiplex PCR, while the TCRdb copy is restricted to in-frame clones and leaves out a portion. V and J calls and clone size are copied from that table; D and trimming were computed from the DNA. Of approximately 440,000 clones in the sample, approximately 88% were seen once.

What was sequenced was peripheral blood. The chain joins TRBV9 to TRBJ2-4; 9 nucleotides line up with TRBD1. The receptor's source is a woman aged 45-65 years with COVID-19, enrolled during active disease. CDR3 coding DNA: TGTGCCAGCAGCCTTGGGACAGGGCGAAACATTCAGTACTTC. Translation: CASSLGTGRNIQYF.